The rows below give T cell receptor beta chains drawn from one sample of a study of response to subunit inactivated influenza vaccine. MiXCR was run by TCRdb on the RT-PCR reads, yielding one entry per CDR3 protein. The sample lists about half a million distinct CDR3 sequences, 10% to 11% seen once, with roughly 12% in the top ten. Source: PBMCs from blood, taken about 40 days after vaccination. The receptors originated from a man aged 45-60 years who received an inactivated influenza vaccine. Each CDR3 is given without its conserved first and last residue.

J,V,CDR3
TRBJ1-3,TRBV5-1,ASSLTGLSGNTIY
TRBJ2-7,TRBV4-3,ASSQSLRDKHYEQY
TRBJ1-1,TRBV20-1,SAGTGGLLTEAF
TRBJ2-7,TRBV10-3,AISESRGLHEQY
TRBJ2-1,TRBV12-3/TRBV12-4,ASSFSGVVYNEQF
TRBJ2-1,TRBV9,ASSVGDSSFYNEQF
TRBJ2-7,TRBV12-3/TRBV12-4,ASSSSLRDRSYEQY
TRBJ2-3,TRBV4-3,ASSQDLLTDTQY
TRBJ2-1,TRBV9,ASSVGGANSYNEQF
TRBJ1-5,TRBV20-1,SARDNGGQPQH
TRBJ1-5,TRBV12-3/TRBV12-4,ASSLAVGRQPQH
TRBJ2-7,TRBV6-5,ASSYFRDGEQY
TRBJ2-5,TRBV4-2,ASSPGLGTSGGETQY
TRBJ2-7,TRBV3-1,ASGGSAGVYEQY
TRBJ2-5,TRBV18,ASSPPGLALETQY
TRBJ2-7,TRBV10-3,AITGDRGVQY
TRBJ2-3,TRBV7-2,ASSRSLDTQY
TRBJ2-7,TRBV5-5,ASSLLDRGSSYEQY
TRBJ2-5,TRBV6-1,ASSGGVSRETQY
TRBJ1-1,TRBV6-2/TRBV6-3,ASSYDPGRMNTEAF
TRBJ2-7,TRBV14,ASRRGTEAFYEQY
TRBJ2-1,TRBV5-1,ASRTGQGTYNEQF
TRBJ2-1,TRBV4-3,ASSQEQNNEQF